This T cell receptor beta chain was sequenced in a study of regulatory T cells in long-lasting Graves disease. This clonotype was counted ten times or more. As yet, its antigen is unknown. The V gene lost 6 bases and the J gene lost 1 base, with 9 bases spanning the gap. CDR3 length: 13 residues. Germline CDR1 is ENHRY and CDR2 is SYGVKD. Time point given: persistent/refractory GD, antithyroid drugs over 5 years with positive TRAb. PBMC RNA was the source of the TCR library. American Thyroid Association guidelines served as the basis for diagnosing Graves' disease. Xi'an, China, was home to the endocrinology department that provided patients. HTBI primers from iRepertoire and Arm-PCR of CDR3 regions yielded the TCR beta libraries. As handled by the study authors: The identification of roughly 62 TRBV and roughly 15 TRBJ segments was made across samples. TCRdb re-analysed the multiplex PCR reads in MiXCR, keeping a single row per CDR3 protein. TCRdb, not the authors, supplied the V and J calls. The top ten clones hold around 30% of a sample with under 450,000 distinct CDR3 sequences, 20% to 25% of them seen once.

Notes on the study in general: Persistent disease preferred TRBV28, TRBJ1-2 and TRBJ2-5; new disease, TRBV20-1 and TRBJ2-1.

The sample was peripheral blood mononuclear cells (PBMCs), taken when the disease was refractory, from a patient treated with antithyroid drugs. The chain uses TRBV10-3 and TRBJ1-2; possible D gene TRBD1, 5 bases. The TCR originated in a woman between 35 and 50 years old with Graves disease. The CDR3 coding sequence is TGTGCCATCAGGGAGACAGATAACTATGGCTACACCTTC. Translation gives CAIRETDNYGYTF.